This TCR beta chain was identified during a study of blood T cell repertoires in COVID-19 (dated by TCRdb to the early 2020s). With respect to the entire study: Samples from collaborators originated in the United States, Italy and Spain and spanned both the acute and convalescent phases of COVID-19. The samples were drawn from the first 160 participants of the ongoing ImmuneRACE study and from roughly 1,300 subjects provided by 6 global collaborators. Nearly every sample came with metadata listing a de-identified subject ID, COVID-19 status, age in years and sex. The repertoires were made available in a free public database intended to serve as a resource for research on the immune response to SARS-CoV-2. The prospective study material was composed of cDNA or gDNA derived from T cells, B-cell-depleted T cells, or PBMCs. Deeply sampled blood TCRbeta repertoires from subjects exposed to, actively infected with, or recovered from COVID-19 were included in the dataset. Where available, HLA class I and class II types were taken from metadata supplied by the sample provider and were not determined by assay-based typing. Broader findings and caveats from the paper: The quantity of clinical and demographic metadata differed by source and by participant and was supplied without curation.

The immunoSEQ Assay, a bias-controlled multiplex PCR, was used to amplify TCRbeta CDR3 regions from genomic DNA. For the original study's pipeline: Within the assay, amplification of reference gene primers was used to estimate how many nucleated cells each sample contained. Sequence reads were collapsed and filtered to measure the absolute abundance of every unique TCRbeta CDR3 rearrangement. For each sample, productive Simpson clonality was calculated by taking the square root of Simpson's diversity index across productive rearrangements. Not all clones reach the TCRdb copy of this immuneACCESS table, which keeps in-frame sequences only. Checked studies attribute under half of the gap to unresolved V genes and leave the rest unexplained. The V and J calls and clone size come from that table; D and trimming were worked out from the DNA. For this sample the table gives about 48,000 clones, of which 80% to 90% were detected only once. Together, the top ten hold around 3.2% of the sample.

On this clone itself: The clone's antigen remains unknown. Base quality data are lacking; no much larger clone is found one base away.

Collaborating institutions collected whole blood in K2EDTA tubes following their own protocols. For TCRbeta analysis, collaborators shipped samples in one of three forms: frozen whole blood, isolated PBMCs, or DNA extracted from either of those sample types. The cysteine opens and the phenylalanine closes a CDR3 of 15 amino acids. Only the CDR3 part of the read is kept: 45 bases, read in frame from the first base. Trimming at the junction amounts to 3 bases on V and 1 base on J, and the germline ends lie 12 bases apart. Via the germline V gene, CDR1 is MDHEN and CDR2 SYDVKM. What was sequenced was peripheral blood. The sequence joins TRBV28 to TRBJ1-2; a tentative D call is TRBD1 (6 bases match). The receptor's source is a woman older than 75 with acute or convalescent COVID-19. The encoded CDR3 is CASSLPGQLNYGYTF. The DNA reads TGTGCCAGCAGTTTGCCAGGACAGCTTAACTATGGCTACACCTTC.